The T cell receptor beta chain described here comes from a study of cytomegalovirus exposure and HLA in healthy donors (dated by TCRdb to 2016 to 2017). Concerning the study at large: According to an earlier analysis of around 600 of the donors, some 180 million T cells yielded 117 million unique TCR beta sequences and about 300 Gb of sequence data. A handful of DR-DQ haplotypes were handled as single units for association and clustering because linkage in the cohort was strong. A later genetic analysis used genome-wide SNP genotypes for about three fifths of the 666 donors, treating that subset as a discovery cohort. In the later analysis, no new phenotypic data were used to find candidate immune exposures; instead, reliance was placed on TCR beta sequences and their occurrence across donors. High-throughput TCR immunosequencing, statistical association of individual TCRs with disease status, and machine learning were combined to predict cytomegalovirus infection status. To decide whether each TCR beta V gene segment behaved as functional or pseudogenic, an earlier analysis of some 570 of the donors relied on high-throughput TCR beta sequencing. Among some 400 genotyped donors of the cohort, an average of about 240,000 unique TCR beta nucleotide sequences was sequenced per donor, of which about 19% were non-productive. Alongside the repertoire data, information on donor age, sex, ethnicity and CMV serostatus was compiled. The number of donors typed differed by locus, with 629-630 for A, B, C, DRB1 and DQB1, about 500 for DQA1, 600 to 610 for DPA1, and around 450 for DPB1. Every discovery cohort repertoire had been produced on one sequencing platform. The T cell repertoires of some 700 subjects were profiled by immunosequencing and related to cytomegalovirus serostatus. The study aimed to test whether cataloging public T cell receptors could reveal signatures of past pathogen exposure. Among the 398 genotyped donors, under 90% belonged to the genetic ancestry cluster associated with self-reported Caucasian donors. HLA typing included class I and class II loci at four-digit resolution. Roughly 300 gigabases of sequencing data and approximately 80 million unique TCR sequences were included in an early release covering roughly 700 HLA-typed donors. In a later analysis, previously published TCR beta repertoires from about 670 donors were re-analyzed and high-resolution HLA genotyping was added so that TCR occurrence patterns could be studied. A separate validation cohort of roughly 110 different subjects was used in addition to the roughly 670-subject first cohort.

CDR1 and CDR2 were assigned from the germline V gene as SGHNT and YENEEA. Measured from the cysteine to the phenylalanine, the CDR3 is 14 residues long. The retained sequence is limited to the CDR3, 42 bases, with the frame set at the first base. After removal of 2 bases from V and 10 bases from J, the junction retains 8 bases not matched to a gene. On this clone itself: It has no known antigen specificity. There are no base qualities to consult, and no much larger clone falls within one base.

Library generation was performed with the immunoSEQ multiplex PCR assay. A mixture of 60 forward primers for TCR Vbeta segments and 13 reverse primers for TCR Jbeta segments was used in the multiplex PCR. The CDR3 region of rearranged TCR beta genes was amplified from genomic DNA with a multiplex PCR assay. On the Illumina HiSeq System, the amplified TCR beta libraries were sequenced as 87-base-pair reads. On the authors' methods: Across the roughly 600 repertoires, a later analysis counted tens of millions of unique TCR beta chains, 9 million to 14 million of which were shared by at least two donors. Raw reads were error-corrected and collapsed into unique sequences by a nearest-neighbor algorithm in which closely related sequences were merged to remove PCR and sequencing errors. Alignment of CDR3 sequences to IMGT reference sequences was used to assign V, D and J gene segments. For a sequence to be retained, at least a six-nucleotide match to both a V gene segment and a J gene segment was required. Rearrangements were called productive when the CDR3 lacked stop codons and stayed in frame with V and J; all others were non-productive. CDR3 was defined by IMGT convention, running from the second conserved V-encoded cysteine to the conserved J-encoded phenylalanine. Sequences without an unambiguous match to a single V gene segment were excluded from the earlier analysis of several hundred of the donors. An earlier analysis of a few hundred of the donors classified V segments as functional when productive rearrangements were above 56.7% and as segregating when the standard deviation between donors was above 5%. A statistical classification framework was developed to diagnose cytomegalovirus status using the catalog of TCR beta chain sequences. In a later analysis, TCR nucleotide sequences were compared against IMGT/GENE-DB human TR gene sequences so that V and J genes could be assigned. In a later analysis, CDR3 sequences and most-parsimonious VDJ recombination scenarios were assigned using the TCRdist pipeline. In a later analysis, every TCR beta chain was defined by the combination of its CDR3 amino acid sequence and its V-gene family, and reads without a unique V-gene family were dropped. In a later analysis, around 650 highly shared, low-generation-probability nucleotide sequences were removed to address suspected cross-contamination and a sequencing artifact. A later analysis calculated a clonal expansion index for each public chain from normalized within-repertoire ranks of inferred template counts. In a later analysis, generation probabilities were computed using a VDJ recombination model fitted to out-of-frame rearrangements, and the results were checked against IGoR. Hypergeometric tests were used in a later analysis to score TCR-TCR, TCR-HLA and TCR-CMV co-occurrence, with a repertoire-size bias correction applied to the TCR pairs. False discovery rates were estimated in a later analysis by permuting HLA or CMV assignments 20 times. In a later analysis, co-occurring TCRs were grouped with DBSCAN, and TCRdist sequence similarity was added when clustering was performed within HLA-allele-positive subsets. Repertoires with fewer than 30,000 or more than 120,000 public chains, plus five repertoires with anomalous nucleotide sharing, were excluded from co-occurrence clustering. TCRdb carries this immuneACCESS record with in-frame sequences only. Its versions omit some clonotypes, under half of them owing to an unresolved V gene in the studies checked, with the rest unexplained. The V and J calls and clone size were taken over from that table, and D and trimming were inferred from the DNA. The sample profile shows 100,000 to 150,000 clones; roughly 80% of them were found once. The ten biggest clones cover 3% to 4% of the sample.

Findings and caveats that apply to the study as a whole: Strong co-occurrence of HLA alleles, especially DR and DQ, made assigning TCR associations to individual alleles difficult. In a later analysis, the rate of TCR association differed among HLA loci, with DRB1 alleles having the most associated TCRs and HLA-C alleles having the fewest. Correlated functional status among segregating V segments might reflect linkage disequilibrium, but an unknown experimental factor could not be ruled out. In a later analysis, HLA-associated TCR beta chains showed more clonal expansion and lower generation probabilities than non-associated chains that were equally common. The authors suggested that the approach could potentially be extended to other disease states and immunological phenotypes. Across donors, most TCR sequences were observed very rarely, whereas some public TCRs were present in many individuals. Some IMGT-functional V segments, including TRBV6-2 and TRBV6-3, could not be distinguished by the 87-base-pair reads and were therefore excluded. A few of the identified cytomegalovirus-associated TCR beta chains were confirmed in vitro to be specific for cytomegalovirus antigens. A further reported finding was that TCR beta sequences accurately predicted the HLA-A and HLA-B alleles for most subjects in the first cohort. In a later analysis, several top co-occurrence clusters were reported to appear linked to parvovirus B19, influenza, CMV and Epstein-Barr virus. Presence/absence analyses assumed roughly uniform sequencing depth across donors, an assumption that may not hold. The sequencing pipeline was judged likely to have produced a cluster of highly shared sequence variants as a technical artifact. In this cohort, only TCR beta chains were sequenced, and detectable features were limited by the absence of alpha or paired-chain data. The classifier was reported to diagnose cytomegalovirus status with high specificity and sensitivity in both the original and validation cohorts. According to a later analysis, most CMV-associated TCR beta chains appeared to be HLA-restricted, and the HLA associations seemed to be driven largely by CMV exposure. The study listed 164 TCR beta chains as associated with cytomegalovirus. Because counts were too low, roughly 16 rarely observed V segments, including chromosome 9 orphons, were left out of the earlier analysis of 500 to 750 of the donors. In a later genetic analysis, a missense DCLRE1C variant was associated with V-gene and J-gene trimming of TCR beta chains, and the association was replicated in an independent cohort. In an earlier analysis of about 600 of the donors, most TCR beta V segments appeared in productive rearrangements about 90% or about 30% of the time, broadly matching IMGT annotations. According to a later genetic analysis, donors in an Asian-associated ancestry cluster had fewer N-insertions in productive TCRs than the roughly 670-donor mean. For the cohort, immune exposure information was limited to CMV serostatus. Because HLA typing was missing for some donors at each locus, association tests included only the typed subset. In a later analysis, over 15,000 TCR beta sequences were associated with specific HLA alleles at a false discovery rate of 0.05.

The cohort consisted of hundreds of healthy bone marrow donors. Cohort members were all nominally healthy when sampled, although unrecorded immune exposures were likely present. The donor was CMV seronegative and was included in the group of 352 seronegative cohort members. A peripheral blood sample was provided by each donor, and peripheral blood mononuclear cells were used for TCR beta sequencing. Genomic DNA extraction from the blood cell samples was performed with the Qiagen DNeasy Blood Extraction Kit. This sequence was found in a woman aged 40 to 49 in good health and CMV-seronegative. Sequenced material: PBMCs. The chain links TRBV11-3 with TRBJ2-5, with 9 middle bases fitting TRBD2. The encoded CDR3 is CASSLSGRPGDQYF. The DNA sequence is TGTGCCAGCAGCTTAAGCGGGAGGCCCGGCGACCAGTACTTC.